This T cell receptor beta chain was identified during a study of PD-1 blockade in classical Hodgkin lymphoma. Broader study findings: Underlying causes for the observed repertoire differences were not defined, possibly disease activity or prior therapy.

With respect to this clone: As yet, its antigen is unknown.

Profiling relied on immunoSEQ multiplex PCR, and the TCRdb table lists in-frame clones only, not all of them. This table holds 43,000 or so clones, more than 70% found once. From germline, CDR1 is KGHSH and CDR2 LQKENI. The CDR3 is 16 residues long. V lost 5 bases, J lost 4 bases, and 9 bases stayed unmatched. All the patients suffered relapse after autologous stem cell transplantation, and brentuximab vedotin exposure differed. Patients' outcomes at their best amounted to complete response, partial response or progressive disease. The specimen comprised peripheral blood mononuclear cells (PBMCs), sampled at baseline. The TCR was taken from a human donor with classical Hodgkin lymphoma. The chain carries TRBV18 and TRBJ2-3, with 10 nucleotides matching TRBD2. The CDR3 DNA sequence: TGTGCCAGCTCAACCACTAGCGGGGCCTTGGCAGATACGCAGTATTTT. The encoded protein is CASSTTSGALADTQYF.